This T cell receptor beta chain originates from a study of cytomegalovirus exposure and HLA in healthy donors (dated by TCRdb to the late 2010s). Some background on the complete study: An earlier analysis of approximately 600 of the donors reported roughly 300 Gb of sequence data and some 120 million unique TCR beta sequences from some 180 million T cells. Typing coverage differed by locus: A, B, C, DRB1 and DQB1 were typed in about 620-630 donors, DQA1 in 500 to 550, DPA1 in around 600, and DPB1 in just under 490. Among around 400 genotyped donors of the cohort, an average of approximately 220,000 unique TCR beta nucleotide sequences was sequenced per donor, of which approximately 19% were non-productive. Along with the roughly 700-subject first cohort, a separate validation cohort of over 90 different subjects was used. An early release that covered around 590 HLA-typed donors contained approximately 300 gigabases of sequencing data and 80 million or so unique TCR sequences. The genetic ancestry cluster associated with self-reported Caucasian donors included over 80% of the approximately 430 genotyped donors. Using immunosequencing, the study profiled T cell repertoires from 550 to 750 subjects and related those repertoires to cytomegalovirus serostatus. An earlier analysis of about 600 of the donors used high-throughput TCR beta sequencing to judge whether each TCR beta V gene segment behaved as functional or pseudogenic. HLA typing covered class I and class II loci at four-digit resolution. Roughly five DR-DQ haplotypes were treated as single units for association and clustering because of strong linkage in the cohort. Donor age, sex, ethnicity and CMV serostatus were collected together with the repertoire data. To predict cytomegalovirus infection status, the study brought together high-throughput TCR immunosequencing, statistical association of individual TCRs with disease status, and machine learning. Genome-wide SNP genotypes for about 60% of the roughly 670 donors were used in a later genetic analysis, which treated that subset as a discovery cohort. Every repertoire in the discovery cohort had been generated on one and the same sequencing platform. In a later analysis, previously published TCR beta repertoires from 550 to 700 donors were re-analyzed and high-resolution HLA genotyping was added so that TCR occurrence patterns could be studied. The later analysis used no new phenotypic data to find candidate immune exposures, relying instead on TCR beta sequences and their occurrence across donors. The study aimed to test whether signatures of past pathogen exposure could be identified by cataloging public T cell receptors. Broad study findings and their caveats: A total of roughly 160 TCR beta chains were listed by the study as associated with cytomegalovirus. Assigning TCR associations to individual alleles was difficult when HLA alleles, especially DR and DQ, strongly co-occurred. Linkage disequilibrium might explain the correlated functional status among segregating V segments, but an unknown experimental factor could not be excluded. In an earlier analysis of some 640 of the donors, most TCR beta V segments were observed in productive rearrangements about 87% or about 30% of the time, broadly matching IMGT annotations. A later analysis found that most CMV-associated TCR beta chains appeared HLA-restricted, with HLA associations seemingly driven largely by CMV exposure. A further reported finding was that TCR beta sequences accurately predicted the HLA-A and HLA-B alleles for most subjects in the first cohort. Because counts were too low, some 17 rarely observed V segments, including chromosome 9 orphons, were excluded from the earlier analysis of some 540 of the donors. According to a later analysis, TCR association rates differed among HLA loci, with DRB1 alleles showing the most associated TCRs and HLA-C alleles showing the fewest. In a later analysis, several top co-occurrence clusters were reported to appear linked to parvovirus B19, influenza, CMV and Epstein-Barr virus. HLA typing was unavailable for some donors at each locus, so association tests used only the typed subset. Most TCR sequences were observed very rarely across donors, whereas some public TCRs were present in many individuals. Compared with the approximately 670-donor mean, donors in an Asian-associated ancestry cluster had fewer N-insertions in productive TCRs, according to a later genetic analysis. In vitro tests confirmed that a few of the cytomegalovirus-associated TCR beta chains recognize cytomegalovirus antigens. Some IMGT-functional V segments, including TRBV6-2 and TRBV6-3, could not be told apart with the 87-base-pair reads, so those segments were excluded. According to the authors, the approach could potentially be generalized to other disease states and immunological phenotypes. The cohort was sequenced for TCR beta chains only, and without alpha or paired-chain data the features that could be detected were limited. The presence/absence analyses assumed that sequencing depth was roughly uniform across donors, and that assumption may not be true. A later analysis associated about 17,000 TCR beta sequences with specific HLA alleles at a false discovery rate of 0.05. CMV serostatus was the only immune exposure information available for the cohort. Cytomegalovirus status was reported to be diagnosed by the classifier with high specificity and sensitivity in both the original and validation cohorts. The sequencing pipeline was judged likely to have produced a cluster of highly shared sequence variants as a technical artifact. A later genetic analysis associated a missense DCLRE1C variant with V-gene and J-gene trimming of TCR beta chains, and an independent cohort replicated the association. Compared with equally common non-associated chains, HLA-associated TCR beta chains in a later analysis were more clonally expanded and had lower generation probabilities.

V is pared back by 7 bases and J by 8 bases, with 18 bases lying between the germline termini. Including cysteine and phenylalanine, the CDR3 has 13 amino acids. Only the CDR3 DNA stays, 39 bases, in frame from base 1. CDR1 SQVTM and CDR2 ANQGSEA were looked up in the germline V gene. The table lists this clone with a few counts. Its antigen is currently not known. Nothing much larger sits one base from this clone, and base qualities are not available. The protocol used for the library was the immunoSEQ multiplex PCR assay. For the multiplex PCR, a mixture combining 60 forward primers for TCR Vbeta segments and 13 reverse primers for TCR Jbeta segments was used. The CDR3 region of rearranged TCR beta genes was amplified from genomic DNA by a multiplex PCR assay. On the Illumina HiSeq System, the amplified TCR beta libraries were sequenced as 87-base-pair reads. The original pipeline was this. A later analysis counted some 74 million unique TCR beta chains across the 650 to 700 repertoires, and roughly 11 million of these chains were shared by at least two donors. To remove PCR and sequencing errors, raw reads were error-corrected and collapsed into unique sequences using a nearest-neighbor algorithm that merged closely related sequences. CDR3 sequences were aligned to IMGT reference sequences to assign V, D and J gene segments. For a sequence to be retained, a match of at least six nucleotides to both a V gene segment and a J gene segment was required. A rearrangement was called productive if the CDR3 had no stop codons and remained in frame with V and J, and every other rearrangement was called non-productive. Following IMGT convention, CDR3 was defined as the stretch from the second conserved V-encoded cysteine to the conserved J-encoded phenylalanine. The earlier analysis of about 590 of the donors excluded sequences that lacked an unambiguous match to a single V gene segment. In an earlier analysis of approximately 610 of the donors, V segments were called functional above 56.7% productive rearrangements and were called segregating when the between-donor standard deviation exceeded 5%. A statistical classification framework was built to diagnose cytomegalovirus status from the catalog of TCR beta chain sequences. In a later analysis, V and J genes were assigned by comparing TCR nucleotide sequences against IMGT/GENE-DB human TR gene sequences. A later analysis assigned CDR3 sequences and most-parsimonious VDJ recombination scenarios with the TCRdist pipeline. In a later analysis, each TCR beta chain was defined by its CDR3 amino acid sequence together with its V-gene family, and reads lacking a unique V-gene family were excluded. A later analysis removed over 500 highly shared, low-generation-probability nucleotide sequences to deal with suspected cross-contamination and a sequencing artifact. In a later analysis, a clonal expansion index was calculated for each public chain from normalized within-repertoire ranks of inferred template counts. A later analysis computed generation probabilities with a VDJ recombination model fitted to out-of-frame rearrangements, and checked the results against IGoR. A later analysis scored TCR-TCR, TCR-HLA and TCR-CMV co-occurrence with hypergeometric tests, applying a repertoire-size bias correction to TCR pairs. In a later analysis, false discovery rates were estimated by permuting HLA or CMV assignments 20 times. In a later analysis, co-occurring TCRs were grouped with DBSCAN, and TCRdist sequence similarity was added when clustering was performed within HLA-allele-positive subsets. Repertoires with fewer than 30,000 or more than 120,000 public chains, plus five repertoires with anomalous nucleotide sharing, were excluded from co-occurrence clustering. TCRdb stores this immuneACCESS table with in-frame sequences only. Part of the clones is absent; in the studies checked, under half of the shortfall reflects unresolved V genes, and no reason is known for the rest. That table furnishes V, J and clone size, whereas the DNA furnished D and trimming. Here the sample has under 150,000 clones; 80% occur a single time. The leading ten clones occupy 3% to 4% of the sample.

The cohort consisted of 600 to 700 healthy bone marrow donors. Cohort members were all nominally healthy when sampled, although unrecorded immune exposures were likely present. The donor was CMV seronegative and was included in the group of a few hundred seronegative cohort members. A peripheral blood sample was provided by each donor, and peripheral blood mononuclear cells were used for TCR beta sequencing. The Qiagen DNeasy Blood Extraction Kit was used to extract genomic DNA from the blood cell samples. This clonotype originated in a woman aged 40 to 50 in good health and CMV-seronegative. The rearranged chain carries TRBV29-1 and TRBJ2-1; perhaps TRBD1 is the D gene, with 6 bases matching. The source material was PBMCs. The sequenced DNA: TGCAGCGCCCTGGACAGCTTTAACGATGAGCAGTTCTTC. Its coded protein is CSALDSFNDEQFF.